This T cell receptor beta chain was observed in a study of shared clonotypes between healthy human individuals. Notes on the study in general: Few donors limited the genetic and exposure-history diversity represented. Rarefaction curves obtained for sorted subsets showed sequencing incomplete despite large depth.

Worth noting for this clone: Its cognate antigen is unknown.

CDR3 size: 16 residues. Germline CDR1 reads SGHRS; CDR2 reads YFSETQ. The junction had 7 bases not matched to a gene; V was cut back by 0 bases and J by 6 bases. Clones were sequenced by immunoSEQ multiplex PCR, and TCRdb holds only the in-frame ones, with some missing. This table has over 700,000 clones, approximately 72% appearing once. This sequence originates from a woman aged 25 to 39 in good health. The sample taken for sequencing was memory CD4+ T cells sorted from blood. The subset denotes: CD45RA-negative fraction. This sequence joins TRBV5-1 and TRBJ2-3, with TRBD2 identical over 10 bases. The CDR3 DNA is TGCGCCAGCAGCTTGGAAGCTAGCGGGAGAGCGGATACGCAGTATTTT. This encodes CASSLEASGRADTQYF.